One sample yielded the 30 T cell receptor beta chains listed below, sequenced in a study of CD8+ T cells in alopecia areata. cDNA prepared by RNA extraction and subsequent reverse transcription served as the template for sequencing. The method was immunoSEQ multiplex PCR; TCRdb's version includes in-frame clones alone and lacks a portion of them. Found here are 90,000 to 120,000 clones, 45% to 60% of them singletons; the top ten hold approximately 23%. Material: NKG2D-low CD8+ T cells sorted from blood. These receptors came from a human donor with alopecia areata.

The chain combines TRBV2 with TRBJ1-1; D is possibly TRBD1 (5 bases). Germline CDR1 is SNHLY and CDR2 is FYNNEI. CDR3 size: 12 residues. Trimming took 8 bases from V and 6 from J, leaving 13 bases between them. CDR3 DNA sequence: TGTGCCAGCTCAGGGAGACGGGCTGAAGCTTTCTTT. This sequence encodes CASSGRRAEAFF.

The V gene is TRBV4-1, the J gene TRBJ2-3; D might be TRBD1 (6 bases). Germline CDR1 reads MGHRA; CDR2 reads YSYEKL. The ends were cut back, 4 bases at V and 2 bases at J, with 16 bases in the middle. This CDR3 is built from 16 residues. CDR3 DNA: TGCGCCAGCAGCCTCCAGCCGGGACAAAACACAGATACGCAGTATTTT. Amino acids: CASSLQPGQNTDTQYF.

V gene TRBV27 combines with J gene TRBJ1-1; 7 bases map to TRBD1. V shed 5 bases, J shed 0 bases, and the junction held 6 bases outside the gene matches. Germline V gene data show CDR1 as MNHEY and CDR2 as SMNVEV (reference sequence). The CDR3 has 15 residues. The DNA of the CDR3 is TGTGCCAGCAGTATCAACAGGGGCCTGAACACTGAAGCTTTCTTT. Protein: CASSINRGLNTEAFF.

This clone was counted between two and nine times. This sequence joins TRBV14 and TRBJ2-7, with D possibly called TRBD1 or TRBD2 (5 bases each). The CDR3 length is 14 residues. Germline loops: CDR1 SGHDN, CDR2 FVKESK. The ends were cut back, 0 bases at V and 5 bases at J, with 11 bases in the middle. This CDR3 is CASSQEGQGDEQYF. The CDR3, as DNA: TGTGCCAGCAGCCAAGAAGGTCAGGGAGACGAGCAGTACTTC.

This clone was recorded only once. CDR3: CGALAKNIQYF. The CDR3 coding sequence is TGTGGGGCCCTAGCCAAAAACATTCAGTACTTC. The gene calls are TRBV2 and TRBJ2-4; D ambiguous. Looked up from germline, CDR1 is SNHLY and CDR2 is FYNNEI. The CDR3 totals 11 residues.

The chain recombines TRBV7-6 with TRBJ2-5; 12 bases are shared with TRBD2. The CDR3 runs 16 residues. Losses at the gene ends were 4 bases for V and 5 bases for J; bases not matched to a gene: 8. Germline loops: CDR1 SGHVS, CDR2 FNYEAQ. CDR3 nucleotide sequence: TGTGCCAGCAGCTCGACGACTAGCGGGAGCGCGGAGACCCAGTACTTC. Protein product: CASSSTTSGSAETQYF.

In this sample, this clone turned up a few times. V and J are TRBV29-1 and TRBJ1-2; the D gene is possibly TRBD1 (6 bases). The germline CDR1 and CDR2 sequences are SQVTM and ANQGSEA. This CDR3 is 12 amino acids long. The V end lost 4 bases, the J end lost 7 bases, and 13 bases lay between the germline ends. CDR3 in amino acids: CSVVAGVGGYTF. Written as DNA, the CDR3 is TGCAGCGTTGTCGCAGGGGTCGGTGGCTACACCTTC.

The chain carries TRBV28 and TRBJ2-1; a possible D gene is TRBD2 (6 bases). V lost 1 base and J 2 bases, leaving 12 bases between the germline ends. Germline-derived CDR1 and CDR2 are MDHEN and SYDVKM. The CDR3 length is 16 residues. Written as DNA, the CDR3 is TGTGCCAGCAGTTTATCGGCGGGACCGCCCTACAATGAGCAGTTCTTC. Residues: CASSLSAGPPYNEQFF.

This sequence joins TRBV4-1 and TRBJ2-7, with 8 bases identical to TRBD2. This CDR3 is built from 16 residues. CDR1 is MGHRA and CDR2 is YSYEKL in the germline V gene. Germline trimming cut 2 bases from V and 4 bases from J; bases unmatched to any gene: 10. In DNA form, the CDR3 reads TGCGCCAGCAGCCAAAAACCGGGACTAGTCTCTTACGAGCAGTACTTC. It encodes CASSQKPGLVSYEQYF.

V gene TRBV25-1 combines with J gene TRBJ2-7; unclear D gene. Per the germline V gene, CDR1 is MGHDK and CDR2 is SYGVNS. Deletions cut 3 bases from V and 4 bases from J, with 7 bases between. The CDR3 extends over 12 amino acids. CDR3 region: CASSDGWYEQYF. CDR3 in DNA: TGTGCCAGCAGTGATGGTTGGTACGAGCAGTACTTC.

The chain joins TRBV29-1 to TRBJ2-1, with TRBD2 matching 12 bases. This CDR3 spans 13 amino acids. Trimming removed 7 bases from V and 6 bases from J; junction bases left unmatched: 4. The germline V gene encodes CDR1 SQVTM and CDR2 ANQGSEA. CDR3 coding DNA: TGCAGCGGAGGACTAGCGGGAATCAATGAGCAGTTCTTC. Translated: CSGGLAGINEQFF.

This clone has more than one count but fewer than ten. The rearrangement joins TRBV2 to TRBJ2-7, with 14 bases lining up with TRBD2. This CDR3 spans 17 amino acids. J was trimmed by 7 bases and V by 6 bases; bases with no gene match: 14. Germline V lookup: CDR1 SNHLY, CDR2 FYNNEI. The CDR3 DNA reads as TGTGCCAGCAGGGGGACTAGCGGGAGTGGGCCGTACTGGGAGCAGTACTTC. Translating gives CASRGTSGSGPYWEQYF. Full variable domain (remainder filled in from reference TRBV2 and TRBJ2-7): EPEVTQTPSHQVTQMGQEVILRCVPISNHLYFYWYRQILGQKVEFLVSFYNNEISEKSEIFDDQFSVERPDGSNFTLKIRSTKLEDSAMYFCASRGTSGSGPYWEQYFGPGTRLTVT.

This clone was recorded a few times. The genes are TRBV7-9 and TRBJ2-1; D is possibly TRBD1 (5 bases). V dropped 3 bases and J dropped 7 bases, with 10 bases sitting between them. From germline, CDR1 is SEHNR and CDR2 FQNEAQ (reference sequence). The CDR3 runs 13 residues. The CDR3 reads CASSFLSGNEQFF. As DNA, the CDR3 is TGTGCCAGCAGCTTCTTATCAGGGAATGAGCAGTTCTTC.

The CDR3 here is CASSLSVDGANQPQHF. The CDR3 DNA reads as TGTGCCAGCAGCTTAAGCGTTGACGGGGCCAATCAGCCCCAGCATTTT. This chain uses TRBV7-8 with TRBJ1-5; weak D call: TRBD1 (5 bases). CDR1 and CDR2 (germline): SGHVS, FQNEAQ. Trimming pared 2 bases from V and 3 bases from J, leaving 14 bases between. This CDR3 is built from 16 residues.

The chain links TRBV7-9 to TRBJ2-3, with D tentatively TRBD2 (5 bases). Germline V lookup: CDR1 SEHNR, CDR2 FQNEAQ (reference sequence). V lost 0 bases and J 2 bases, leaving 6 bases between the germline ends. The CDR3 is 14 amino acids. DNA of the CDR3: TGTGCCAGCAGCTTAGCGGAGGCCACAGATACGCAGTATTTT. Amino acids: CASSLAEATDTQYF.

The rearrangement uses TRBV2 and TRBJ1-1, with TRBD1 as a possible D gene (6 bases). V lost 5 bases, J lost 1 base, and 8 bases lay in between. This CDR3 is 13 amino acids long. Germline V gene data show CDR1 as SNHLY and CDR2 as FYNNEI. The CDR3 DNA sequence: TGTGCCAGCAGTTCGGGACAGAACACTGAAGCTTTCTTT. Encoded protein: CASSSGQNTEAFF. Complete variable domain (other parts from reference TRBV2 and TRBJ1-1): EPEVTQTPSHQVTQMGQEVILRCVPISNHLYFYWYRQILGQKVEFLVSFYNNEISEKSEIFDDQFSVERPDGSNFTLKIRSTKLEDSAMYFCASSSGQNTEAFFGQGTRLTVV.

The chain is built from TRBV2 and TRBJ2-2; no clear D. The CDR3 covers 11 residues. V was shortened by 6 bases and J by 5 bases, with 4 bases between the two germline ends. Per the germline V gene, CDR1 is SNHLY and CDR2 is FYNNEI. The CDR3 nucleotides are TGTGCCAGCAGCTCAACCGGGGAGCTGTTTTTT. Its protein product is CASSSTGELFF.

This rearrangement joins TRBV4-1 to TRBJ2-1, with 10 bases matching TRBD2. CDR3 length: 13 amino acids. CDR1 is MGHRA and CDR2 is YSYEKL in the germline V gene. With V trimmed by 6 bases and J by 10 bases, 6 bases remained unmatched. The CDR3 sequence is CASSFLAGEEQFF. The CDR3 coding sequence is TGCGCCAGCAGTTTCCTAGCGGGAGAAGAGCAGTTCTTC.

The V gene is TRBV11-2, the J gene TRBJ2-7, with TRBD1 matching over 10 bases. The germline V gene has CDR1 SGHAT and CDR2 FQNNGV. V lost 2 bases and J lost 3; bases outside the gene matches: 7. The CDR3 is 16 amino acids. The DNA for the CDR3 is TGTGCCAGCAGCTTATCCACCGGGACAGGGGTCTACGAGCAGTACTTC. Its translation: CASSLSTGTGVYEQYF.

The chain employs TRBV27 and TRBJ1-4; D is undetermined. V lost 2 bases and J 5 bases, leaving 3 bases between the germline ends. CDR3 size: 12 residues. Germline assignment: CDR1 MNHEY and CDR2 SMNVEV (reference sequence). CDR3: CASSLPNEKLFF. CDR3 bases: TGTGCCAGCAGTTTACCCAATGAAAAACTGTTTTTT.

The chain combines TRBV20-1 with TRBJ2-7, with D unresolved. V lost 4 bases and J lost 7, with 8 bases in between. The CDR3 runs 10 residues. Germline lookup yields CDR1 DFQATT and CDR2 SNEGSKA (reference sequence). CDR3 sequence (DNA): TGCAGTGCTACCGCGGAAGAGCAGTACTTC. Its protein is CSATAEEQYF.

The chain recombines TRBV7-6 with TRBJ2-7; TRBD2 matches 7 bases. The CDR3 has 15 amino acids. Unmatched junction bases numbered 7, after V lost 0 bases and J lost 5 bases. Per the germline V gene, CDR1 is SGHVS and CDR2 is FNYEAQ. DNA of the CDR3: TGTGCCAGCAGCTTAGCTGGGCGGGAGCACGACGAGCAGTACTTC. Protein: CASSLAGREHDEQYF.

This clone showed up just a few times. The chain combines TRBV7-9 with TRBJ2-3; D unclear. Germline assignment: CDR1 SEHNR and CDR2 FQNEAQ (reference sequence). The CDR3 runs to 12 residues. V lost 3 bases and J 0 bases, leaving 1 base between the germline ends. In DNA form, the CDR3 reads TGTGCCAGCAGCTTGAGCACAGATACGCAGTATTTT. Translated: CASSLSTDTQYF.

This clone has more than one count but fewer than ten. This chain uses TRBV4-1 with TRBJ2-3, with a tentative D call TRBD2 (5 bases). Between the trimmed V and J ends, which lost 7 bases and 0 bases, there was a span of 11 bases. The CDR3 runs to 14 residues. Germline values: CDR1 MGHRA, CDR2 YSYEKL. The CDR3 nucleotides read TGCGCCAGCACCTCTGAGGGAAGCACAGATACGCAGTATTTT. Protein: CASTSEGSTDTQYF.

The chain couples TRBV6-1 to TRBJ2-7; D is perhaps TRBD2 (6 bases). In germline, CDR1 is MNHNS, CDR2 SASEGT. The CDR3 is made up of 13 amino acids. V gave up 11 bases and J gave up 3 bases, with 17 bases separating them. The CDR3 loop reads CAHRKDGSYEQYF. DNA of the CDR3: TGTGCCCATAGAAAGGACGGGAGCTACGAGCAGTACTTC.

J is TRBJ2-1 and V is TRBV2; D not certain. The CDR3 is 12 residues long. Germline assignment: CDR1 SNHLY and CDR2 FYNNEI. V lost 1 base, J lost 4 bases, and 2 bases lay in between. CDR3 nucleotides: TGTGCCAGCAGTGAAGAGTACAATGAGCAGTTCTTC. It codes for CASSEEYNEQFF.

The CDR3 here is CASSVASGRETQYF. The CDR3 nucleotides read TGTGCCAGCAGCGTGGCTAGCGGGAGGGAGACCCAGTACTTC. The chain combines TRBV9 with TRBJ2-5; 11 bases agree with TRBD2. The CDR3 covers 14 residues. Germline V gene data show CDR1 as SGDLS and CDR2 as YYNGEE. The V and J ends lost 2 bases and 5 bases, in that order; junction bases with no gene match: 2.

This chain uses TRBV29-1 with TRBJ1-1; D unclear. Per the germline V gene, CDR1 is SQVTM and CDR2 is ANQGSEA. Trimming took off 4 bases at V and 0 bases at J, with 9 bases between the two ends. The CDR3 has 13 residues. CDR3 nucleotide sequence: TGCAGCGTTGGAGAGGGTATGAACACTGAAGCTTTCTTT. Translation: CSVGEGMNTEAFF. The full variable domain, in which reference TRBV29-1 and TRBJ1-1 provide the parts outside the CDR3, is SAVISQKPSRDICQRGTSLTIQCQVDSQVTMMFWYRQQPGQSLTLIATANQGSEATYESGFVIDKFPISRPNLTFSTLTVSNMSPEDSSIYLCSVGEGMNTEAFFGQGTRLTVV.

The J gene is TRBJ1-1, the V gene TRBV4-2, with 7 nucleotides matching TRBD1. J was trimmed by 1 base and V by 1 base; bases with no gene match: 3. Germline lookup yields CDR1 LGHNA and CDR2 YNFKEQ. The CDR3 is 15 amino acids. Here the CDR3 reads CASSQVWTGNTEAFF. As DNA, the CDR3 is TGTGCCAGCAGCCAAGTATGGACAGGGAACACTGAAGCTTTCTTT.

This clone was detected only a few times. The CDR3 coding sequence is TGTGCCAGCAACGAGAACACCGGGGAGCTGTTTTTT. It codes for CASNENTGELFF. The V call is TRBV28, the J call TRBJ2-2, with unresolved D. Germline assignment: CDR1 MDHEN and CDR2 SYDVKM. This CDR3 contains 12 residues. V was cut by 7 bases and J by 1 base, with 4 bases left in between.